The rows below give T cell receptor beta chains drawn from one sample of a study of blood T cell repertoires in COVID-19. Data came from immunoSEQ multiplex PCR; TCRdb stores just in-frame clones and leaves some out. The data contain tens of thousands of clones, over 75% of them singletons. The sample taken for sequencing was peripheral blood. Source of these receptors: a human donor with acute or convalescent COVID-19. The donor label of this sample is uncertain. CDR3s include the opening cysteine and the closing phenylalanine or tryptophan. D genes are given only for firm matches. Not every row has a clone size; where given, it reads once, few, many or a size class.

TRBV10-3	NA	NA	TRBJ2-5	CAISESRLSGETQYF	TGTGCCATCAGTGAGTCTCGCCTCTCCGGGGAGACCCAGTACTTC
TRBV5-1	NA	NA	TRBJ1-2	CASSLGRGAGYGYTF	TGCGCCAGCAGCTTGGGACGTGGGGCCGGCTATGGCTACACCTTC
TRBV4-3	NA	NA	TRBJ1-4	CASSQEGSLTWEKLFF	TGCGCCAGCAGCCAAGAAGGTAGCCTCACGTGGGAAAAACTGTTTTTT
TRBV24-1	NA	NA	TRBJ1-4	CATSSPREGEKLFF	TGTGCCACCAGTAGTCCGAGGGAGGGTGAAAAACTGTTTTTT
TRBV7-8	NA	NA	TRBJ1-2	CASSIQGSGAYGYTF	TGTGCCAGCAGCATACAGGGCTCTGGGGCCTATGGCTACACCTTC
TRBV24-1	NA	NA	TRBJ2-1	CATSERLVGEQFF	TGTGCCACCAGTGAACGACTGGTGGGTGAGCAGTTCTTC
TRBV7-6	NA	NA	TRBJ2-5	CASSPSLSQETQYF	TGTGCCAGCAGCCCAAGCCTCTCCCAAGAGACCCAGTACTTC
TRBV28	TRBD1	NA	TRBJ1-6	CASSLRQGTAIYNSPLHF	TGTGCCAGCAGTTTAAGACAGGGGACAGCTATCTATAATTCACCCCTCCACTTT
TRBV6-1	TRBD1	once	TRBJ1-3	CASSGKTGGIRNTIYF	TGTGCCAGCAGTGGGAAAACAGGGGGGATAAGAAACACCATATATTTT
TRBV2	NA	NA	TRBJ1-1	CASSVLGAQNTEAFF	TGTGCCAGCAGTGTATTGGGGGCGCAGAACACTGAAGCTTTCTTT
TRBV6-5	TRBD1	NA	TRBJ2-3	CASSRTGGADTQYF	TGTGCCAGCAGTCGGACAGGGGGGGCAGATACGCAGTATTTT
TRBV30	NA	NA	TRBJ1-4	CAWSRGRDTNEKLFF	TGTGCCTGGAGTAGAGGGAGGGACACTAATGAAAAACTGTTTTTT
TRBV6-6	TRBD1	NA	TRBJ2-1	CASSYLIRGNEQFF	TGTGCCAGCAGTTACTTAATCAGGGGGAATGAGCAGTTCTTC
TRBV6-5	TRBD1	many	TRBJ1-2	CASRVDRGYGYTF	TGTGCCAGCAGAGTTGACAGGGGCTATGGCTACACCTTC
TRBV5-1	NA	NA	TRBJ2-2	CASSLAANTGELFF	TGCGCCAGCAGCTTGGCCGCGAACACCGGGGAGCTGTTTTTT
TRBV29-1	TRBD1	NA	TRBJ2-1	CSVRDRGPHNEQFF	TGCAGCGTTCGGGACAGGGGGCCCCACAATGAGCAGTTCTTC
TRBV19	TRBD1	NA	TRBJ2-3	CASRNRGEDTQYF	TGTGCCAGCCGTAACAGGGGAGAAGATACGCAGTATTTT
TRBV28	NA	NA	TRBJ2-7	CASTKGGGGSSYEQYF	TGTGCCAGCACCAAAGGAGGGGGGGGGAGTTCCTACGAGCAGTACTTC
TRBV2	NA	NA	TRBJ2-7	CASSEDGRGEQYF	TGTGCCAGCAGTGAAGATGGAAGGGGGGAGCAGTACTTC
TRBV19	NA	NA	TRBJ2-6	CASTPREPGANVLTF	TGTGCCAGTACCCCCCGGGAACCTGGGGCCAACGTCCTGACTTTC
TRBV18	NA	once	TRBJ2-5	CASSWGTGRETQYF	TGTGCCAGCTCGTGGGGGACTGGTCGAGAGACCCAGTACTTC
TRBV9	TRBD1	NA	TRBJ1-3	CASSVWDRGPGNTIYF	TGTGCCAGCAGCGTGTGGGACAGGGGGCCTGGAAACACCATATATTTT
TRBV19	NA	NA	TRBJ1-3	CASSKIGDNSGNTIYF	TGTGCCAGTAGTAAAATTGGGGACAACTCTGGAAACACCATATATTTT
TRBV14	TRBD1	NA	TRBJ2-1	CASSQPRGTAVVAEQFF	TGTGCCAGCAGCCAACCCCGTGGGACAGCCGTAGTCGCTGAGCAGTTCTTC
TRBV4-3	NA	once	TRBJ1-1	CASSQDLGVGSAEAFF	TGCGCCAGCAGCCAAGACCTCGGTGTTGGGAGCGCTGAAGCTTTCTTT
TRBV19	TRBD1	few	TRBJ2-5	CASSIGDRHQETQYF	TGTGCCAGTAGTATAGGGGACAGACACCAAGAGACCCAGTACTTC
TRBV5-1	NA	once	TRBJ1-1	CASSTGEGGTEAFF	TGCGCCAGCAGCACGGGGGAGGGAGGAACTGAAGCTTTCTTT
TRBV6-5	TRBD1	NA	TRBJ1-5	CASSSTGGNQPQHF	TGTGCCAGCAGTTCGACAGGGGGCAATCAGCCCCAGCATTTT
TRBV11-3	TRBD1	NA	TRBJ2-7	CASSPSPGQNYEQYF	TGTGCCAGCAGCCCATCCCCGGGACAGAATTACGAGCAGTACTTC
TRBV18	TRBD1	NA	TRBJ2-3	CASSRGQGARDTQYF	TGTGCCAGCTCTCGGGGACAGGGGGCGCGGGATACGCAGTATTTT
TRBV24-1	TRBD1	NA	TRBJ2-2	CATSDSPGQGGTGELFF	TGTGCCACCAGTGATTCTCCGGGACAGGGCGGGACCGGGGAGCTGTTTTTT
TRBV14	TRBD1	NA	TRBJ1-2	CASSQTTGSYGYTF	TGTGCCAGCAGCCAAACGACAGGGTCCTATGGCTACACCTTC
TRBV2	TRBD1	NA	TRBJ1-4	CASNPGTGIEKLFF	TGTGCCAGCAATCCCGGGACAGGGATCGAAAAACTGTTTTTT
TRBV27	TRBD2	once	TRBJ2-3	CASRGLAVTDTQYF	TGTGCCAGCAGAGGACTAGCGGTAACAGATACGCAGTATTTT
TRBV12-3/TRBV12-4	NA	NA	TRBJ1-5	CASSSGYQPQHF	TGTGCCAGCAGTTCCGGGTATCAGCCCCAGCATTTT
TRBV7-8	NA	NA	TRBJ1-1	CASSLETAYTEAFF	TGTGCCAGCAGCTTAGAGACAGCATATACTGAAGCTTTCTTT
TRBV19	TRBD2	NA	TRBJ2-1	CASRLTSGGSNEQFF	TGTGCCAGTAGACTGACTAGCGGGGGTTCCAATGAGCAGTTCTTC
TRBV24-1	NA	NA	TRBJ2-2	CATEDSSGELFF	TGTGCCACCGAGGACAGTTCCGGGGAGCTGTTTTTT
TRBV4-3	NA	NA	TRBJ2-3	CASGDPFMSTDTQYF	TGCGCCAGCGGAGACCCGTTTATGAGCACAGATACGCAGTATTTT
TRBV10-1	TRBD2	NA	TRBJ2-2	CASSGPTSGGANTGELFF	TGCGCCAGCAGTGGACCCACTAGCGGGGGGGCGAACACCGGGGAGCTGTTTTTT
TRBV19	NA	NA	TRBJ1-4	CASSLPGQVELFF	TGTGCCAGTAGTCTCCCAGGTCAAGTGGAACTGTTTTTT
TRBV19	TRBD1	NA	TRBJ1-1	CASSVNLLSRGRDTEAFF	TGTGCCAGTAGTGTCAACCTTTTAAGCAGGGGGCGCGACACTGAAGCTTTCTTT
TRBV2	NA	NA	TRBJ2-2	CASGLMNTGELFF	TGTGCCAGCGGACTAATGAACACCGGGGAGCTGTTTTTT
TRBV21-1	NA	NA	TRBJ1-4	CASSNPTGLTNEKLFF	TGTGCCAGCAGCAATCCGACAGGGCTAACTAATGAAAAACTGTTTTTT
TRBV24-1	TRBD1	NA	TRBJ1-3	CATGRDSLHTIYF	TGTGCCACTGGGCGGGACAGTCTTCACACCATATATTTT
TRBV11-3	NA	few	TRBJ1-1	CASSLRVGTEAFF	TGTGCCAGCAGCTTGCGGGTCGGGACTGAAGCTTTCTTT